This TCR beta chain is from a study of neurological immune-mediated disorders (dated by TCRdb to about 2019). Notes on the research overall: Peripheral blood TCR-beta repertoires from HTLV-I-associated myelopathy (HAM/TSP) patients, multiple sclerosis patients and healthy controls were compared by UMI-based sequencing. The approximately 110 TCR-beta libraries included longitudinal samples, technical triplicates and paired sorted CD4+ and CD8+ T-cell subsets alongside PBMC samples. The cohort was made up of about 68 subjects, consisting of around 14 HAM/TSP patients, 34 multiple sclerosis patients and around 20 healthy controls.

To synthesize cDNA, template-switch 5'RACE was performed with a primer carrying a 10-nucleotide random unique molecular identifier so that each TCR transcript was tagged. Every sequencing run yielded over 170 million TCR-beta sequences covering 15-18 subjects. Total RNA was extracted with the RNeasy kit. The KAPA Real-time Library Amplification kit was used to amplify TCR-beta VDJ regions with primers targeting the TCR constant region and the 5'RACE anchor. Sample indexes and Illumina adaptors were added in a first PCR, and a second PCR then increased library yield. After Ampure bead purification, the TCR product of roughly 650 bp was size-selected on a 2% E-gel SizeSelection system. Before pooling, libraries had their quality checked on a Bioanalyzer, their concentration measured with Qubit, and their quantity determined with the Kapa Library Quantification kit. An Illumina HiSeq 2500 was used to sequence the libraries paired-end at 2 x 150 bp. To increase sequence diversity, roughly 24-32% phiX was spiked into each library pool. The study's processing was this. The UMI-based MiGEC pipeline processed quality-filtered reads and removed over 80% of raw TCR sequences during error correction. VDJ genes were aligned to IMGT germline references, and each clonotype was defined by a unique CDR3 amino acid sequence together with V-J genes. VDJtools evaluated clonal expansion, Shannon diversity and CDR3 relatedness (CalcPairwiseDistances, ClusterSamples); CLCbio workbench built phylogenetic trees. Expanded clones were defined as having at least 8 unique UMIs, based on coefficient-of-variation modelling across technical triplicates. TCRdb itself trimmed the public reads at Q25 with fastp, ran MiXCR and retained productive beta chains. CDR3 protein sequences are deduplicated, and each keeps its most common genes and DNA. Clone size and V and J calls follow TCRdb, not the original study. The sample yields about 24,000 distinct CDR3 sequences; roughly 13% were counted once. The ten biggest clones cover 16% of the sample.

Findings and caveats that apply to the study as a whole: No identical CDR3 amino acid sequences were found to be shared among expanded clones across subjects, suggesting that TCR-beta repertoires were private in all groups. TCR clonal expansion was greatest in HAM/TSP patients and smallest in MS patients, who ranked below even healthy controls.

Points on this clonotype: Its antigen is unknown. A read error may be the cause here, since a much bigger clone is one base away.

Libraries from unsorted PBMCs were made from 2 million PBMCs kept in RNAlater at -80 degrees C until RNA extraction. Peripheral blood underwent Ficoll-Hypaque density gradient centrifugation to isolate PBMCs, which were then cryopreserved in liquid nitrogen. The CDR3 goes from the cysteine to the phenylalanine over 15 residues. Just CDR3 DNA is preserved here, 45 bases in frame from base 1. The receptor was isolated from a woman aged 40 to 49 with HTLV-1-associated myelopathy (HAM/TSP). Sequencing used PBMCs. Recombination joined TRBV12-3 or TRBV12-4 with TRBJ1-2, with a tentative D gene TRBD1 over 5 matching bases. The CDR3 amino acid sequence is: CVSSLAGDGVYGYTF. The DNA sequence is as follows: TGTGTCAGCAGCTTGGCCGGGGACGGGGTCTATGGCTACACCTTC.